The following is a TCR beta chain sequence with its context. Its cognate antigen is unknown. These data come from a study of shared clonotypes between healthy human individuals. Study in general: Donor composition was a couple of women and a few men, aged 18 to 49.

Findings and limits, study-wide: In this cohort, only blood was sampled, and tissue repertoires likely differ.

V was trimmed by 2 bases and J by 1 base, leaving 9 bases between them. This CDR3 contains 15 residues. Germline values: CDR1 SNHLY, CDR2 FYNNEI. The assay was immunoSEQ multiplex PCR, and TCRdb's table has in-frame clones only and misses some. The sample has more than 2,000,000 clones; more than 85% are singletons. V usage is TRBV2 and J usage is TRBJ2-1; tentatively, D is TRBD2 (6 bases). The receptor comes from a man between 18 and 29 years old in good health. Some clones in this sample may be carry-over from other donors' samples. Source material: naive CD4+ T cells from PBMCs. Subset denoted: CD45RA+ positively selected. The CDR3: CASSERRGSYNEQFF. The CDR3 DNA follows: TGTGCCAGCAGTGAAAGGCGGGGTTCCTACAATGAGCAGTTCTTC.